This record looks at one T cell receptor (beta chain) sequence and its context. The V segment lost 7 bases and the J segment 5 bases; nucleotides outside the gene matches: 13. The CDR3 loop spans 15 amino acids. Germline V gene data show CDR1 as MNHNS and CDR2 as SASEGT. These data are taken from a study of T cell changes during pregnancy in multiple sclerosis. The repertoire was sequenced with immunoSEQ multiplex PCR; TCRdb's copy has only in-frame clones and lacks some. This sample yields approximately 130,000 clones, of which around 93% are seen a single time; around 6% belongs to the top ten. This chain connects TRBV6-1 to TRBJ1-1, with TRBD1 identical over 7 bases. This specimen was peripheral blood, taken before pregnancy. The receptor comes from a female donor with multiple sclerosis, enrolled in a pregnancy study. In DNA form, the CDR3 reads TGTGCCAGCAAGGGAGTTCCAGGGGGGCTGACTGAAGCTTTCTTT. Its protein product is CASKGVPGGLTEAFF.